This record covers a single T cell receptor (beta chain). This clonotype was recorded at least ten times. No antigen is known for it. No base quality values were provided; no much bigger clone lies one nucleotide off. What the treatment or condition label conveys for this sample: live attenuated yellow fever vaccine strain. PBMCs were isolated from peripheral blood using a standard Ficoll-Paque protocol. CD4 and CD8 T-cell fractions were isolated with Dynabeads CD4 and CD8 positive selection kits. TriZol was used to extract RNA from bulk PBMCs, CD4 and CD8 fractions, and dextramer-positive and dextramer-negative fractions. This sample was included in a study of T cells after yellow fever vaccination (dated by TCRdb to the late 2010s). Background for the entire study: The SMART-Seq v4 Ultra Low Input RNA kit was used to prepare libraries from fractions with low cell numbers. Bulk TCR alpha and beta repertoires were sequenced longitudinally to track T-cell clones before and after primary and booster YFV17D yellow fever vaccination. Two healthy male donors made up the cohort, one aged 18 to 30 years and the other aged 30 to 40 years. Blood samples were taken at several timepoints before and after primary and secondary immunization, and bulk PBMC replicates and cell subsets were isolated.

Synthesis of TCR cDNA relied on 5'RACE template switching, a step that introduced a universal primer site along with unique molecular identifiers. cDNA synthesis was primed from both the TCR alpha and TCR beta constant segments. Library amplification involved two PCR steps, and the second step added sample barcodes and sequencing adapters. Libraries were sequenced on Illumina HiSeq 2500 (2x100 bp) or NovaSeq (2x150 bp). As for the original processing: MIGEC handled demultiplexing of reads and collapsing into UMI consensus sequences, while MiXCR performed V(D)J alignment. Clonotypes responding to the vaccine were identified with edgeR on replicate PBMC samples, with the criteria of FDR below 0.01 and a log2 fold change above 5 up to day 15. Each bulk clonotype was labeled CD4 or CD8 based on which sequenced repertoire, CD4 or CD8, contained the clonotype at higher abundance. Using fastp trimming at Q25 and MiXCR clonotype assembly, TCRdb reanalyzed the public sequencing data and kept in-frame beta chains. Rows merge per CDR3 protein into single entries with the most common DNA and genes. The V and J calls reflect TCRdb's pipeline rather than the authors' work. The sample table contains some 68,000 distinct CDR3 sequences; only one count was recorded for about 7% of them. Of the sample, about 40% falls within the top ten clones.

General findings and caveats noted by the study authors: Compared with the primary T-cell response, the secondary T-cell response was weaker but faster, peaking on day 5 rather than day 15. Because the study included only a couple of donors, the extent to which the findings can be generalized is limited. A small fraction of clonotypes appeared in both the CD4 and CD8 compartments, likely as a result of convergent recombination. Most clones expanded after primary vaccination were re-detected after the booster (96% of CD4 and 80% to 90% of CD8), suggesting broad memory maintenance. Because abundant contaminating clonotypes from the bulk population could be contained in FACS-sorted repertoires, computational filtering was required.

The sample consisted of CD8+ T cells sorted from PBMCs, taken more than 35 days after the first yellow fever vaccination. The clonotype comes from a man aged 18 to 29 who received the YFV17D yellow fever vaccine.

The DNA sequence follows: TGTGCCAGCAGCTTAAATCCGTCCTACAATGAGCAGTTCTTC. This gives the protein CASSLNPSYNEQFF. In this chain, TRBV7-3 is recombined with TRBJ2-1; a confident D gene designation cannot be given. Reading the germline V gene gives CDR1 SGHTA and CDR2 FQGTGA. Inclusive of the bounding cysteine and phenylalanine, the CDR3 is 14 residues long. The entry retains the CDR3 DNA only, 42 bases that are in frame from base 1. The V end loses 1 base and the J end loses 1 base, and a stretch of 5 bases separates them.